The 12 T cell receptor beta chains below come from one sample, sequenced in a study of T-cell reconstitution after alpha-beta-depleted transplantation in children. During its preparation, the TCRbeta library received unique molecular identifiers. TCRdb called the PCR reads again in MiXCR, with one record for every CDR3 protein. The sample lists a few hundred thousand distinct CDR3 sequences; 10% to 15% were seen once. Sequencing used PBMCs, obtained from the stem cell graft. These receptors were taken from a human donor who donated a stem cell graft to a child with Fanconi anemia.

This clonotype was picked up many times. The CDR3 sequence is CASSHPGTGAEQFF. The CDR3, as DNA: TGTGCCAGCAGCCATCCCGGGACAGGGGCTGAGCAGTTCTTC. The chain employs TRBV3-1 and TRBJ2-1; 10 bases are shared with TRBD1. The CDR3 extends over 14 amino acids. The junction had 5 bases not matched to a gene; V was cut back by 3 bases and J by 9 bases. Germline V gene sequence: CDR1 LGHDT, CDR2 YNNKEL (reference sequence).

This chain uses TRBV6-2 or TRBV6-3 with TRBJ2-2; D is ambiguous. The germline gives CDR1 MNHEY, CDR2 SVGEGT. V lost 4 bases and J lost 9, with 6 bases in between. There are 11 residues in the CDR3. Here the CDR3 DNA reads TGTGCCAGCAGTTGGTATCGGGAGCTGTTTTTT. This sequence encodes CASSWYRELFF.

The rearrangement links TRBV7-2 to TRBJ2-2, with D perhaps TRBD1 or TRBD2 (5 bases each). CDR3 length: 16 residues. V dropped 4 bases and J dropped 4 bases, with 16 bases sitting between them. In germline, CDR1 is SGHTA, CDR2 FQGNSA. Here the CDR3 reads CASSSRGAASTGELFF. The DNA of the CDR3 is TGTGCCAGCAGCTCCCGAGGGGCGGCAAGCACCGGGGAGCTGTTTTTT.

The rearrangement joins TRBV7-9 to TRBJ2-1; TRBD2 matches 9 bases. The length of the CDR3 is 16 residues. The V and J ends lost 4 bases and 8 bases, in that order; junction bases with no gene match: 12. Germline assignment: CDR1 SEHNR and CDR2 FQNEAQ (reference sequence). The CDR3 spells CASSSRGGGAVYEQFF. The CDR3 DNA reads TGTGCCAGCAGCTCGCGTGGCGGGGGGGCGGTTTATGAGCAGTTCTTC.

The V gene is TRBV7-8, the J gene TRBJ2-1; 7 positions match TRBD1. V lost 2 bases to trimming and J lost 5 bases; unmatched junction nucleotides: 12. Germline V lookup: CDR1 SGHVS, CDR2 FQNEAQ. The CDR3 length is 17 residues. This chain's CDR3 is CASSLFRTGSSDNEQFF. For the CDR3, the DNA is TGTGCCAGCAGCTTATTTAGGACAGGTTCTTCTGACAATGAGCAGTTCTTC.

This chain joins TRBV12-3 or TRBV12-4 and TRBJ2-5; tentative D call: TRBD2 (5 bases). The germline V and J ends were trimmed by 4 bases and 5 bases, with 14 bases remaining between them. The CDR3 totals 14 residues. CDR3 sequence: CASSSSFGGETQYF. In DNA form, the CDR3 reads TGTGCCAGCAGTTCCTCCTTCGGCGGGGAGACCCAGTACTTC.

There are many counts of this clonotype. This chain links TRBV7-9 with TRBJ1-1, with TRBD1 matching 10 bases. V shed 1 base and J 5 bases; nucleotides not matched to a gene: 4. Looked up from germline, CDR1 is SEHNR and CDR2 is FQNEAQ (reference sequence). The length of the CDR3 is 15 residues. The DNA of the CDR3 is TGTGCCAGCAGCTTAGGAGGACAGGGGGAAACTGAAGCTTTCTTT. It encodes CASSLGGQGETEAFF. The variable domain in full, completed from reference TRBV7-9 and TRBJ1-1, reads DTGVSQNPRHKITKRGQNVTFRCDPISEHNRLYWYRQTLGQGPEFLTYFQNEAQLEKSRLLSDRFSAERPKGSFSTLEIQRTEQGDSAMYLCASSLGGQGETEAFFGQGTRLTVV.

V is TRBV27 and J is TRBJ1-1; the D gene is possibly TRBD1 (5 bases). CDR3 size: 16 residues. Trimming removed 3 bases from V and 2 bases from J, with 16 bases in between. CDR1 MNHEY and CDR2 SMNVEV come from the germline V gene (reference sequence). CDR3 residues: CASSFDSLMVNTEAFF. DNA for the CDR3: TGTGCCAGCAGTTTTGACAGTTTAATGGTTAACACTGAAGCTTTCTTT.

The V gene is TRBV12-3 or TRBV12-4, the J gene TRBJ2-5; TRBD2 matches 7 bases. V shed 5 bases and J 4 bases; nucleotides not matched to a gene: 1. The CDR3 is 12 residues long. CDR3 sequence: CASSGLGETQYF. The DNA for the CDR3 is TGTGCCAGCAGTGGACTAGGAGAGACCCAGTACTTC.

This clonotype was observed at least ten times. The chain uses TRBV9 and TRBJ2-3; D gene unclear. Per the germline V gene, CDR1 is SGDLS and CDR2 is YYNGEE. The CDR3 is made up of 14 amino acids. Trimming removed 0 bases from V and 2 bases from J, with 7 bases in between. The CDR3: CASSVGITTDTQYF. The CDR3 DNA is TGTGCCAGCAGCGTAGGGATAACCACAGATACGCAGTATTTT.

This clonotype was recorded a few times. V usage is TRBV5-1 and J usage is TRBJ1-1; the D gene is possibly TRBD1 (5 bases). Per germline, CDR1 SGHRS and CDR2 YFSETQ. CDR3 length: 15 amino acids. The V gene lost 0 bases and the J gene lost 0 bases, with 9 bases spanning the gap. The CDR3 DNA sequence: TGCGCCAGCAGCTTGGCCCAGGGATTGAACACTGAAGCTTTCTTT. It translates to CASSLAQGLNTEAFF. The whole variable domain, filled in from reference TRBV5-1 and TRBJ1-1, reads KAGVTQTPRYLIKTRGQQVTLSCSPISGHRSVSWYQQTPGQGLQFLFEYFSETQRNKGNFPGRFSGRQFSNSRSEMNVSTLELGDSALYLCASSLAQGLNTEAFFGQGTRLTVV.

This clonotype appeared a few times. The chain combines TRBV12-3 or TRBV12-4 with TRBJ1-2; D is ambiguous. The CDR3 length is 15 residues. Between the trimmed V and J ends, which lost 2 bases and 6 bases, there was a span of 16 bases. This CDR3 reads CASSLRLVDINGYTF. CDR3 DNA sequence: TGTGCCAGCAGTTTAAGACTGGTTGATATAAATGGCTACACCTTC.